The rows below give T cell receptor beta chains drawn from one sample of a study of blood T cell repertoires in COVID-19. Sequencing used immunoSEQ multiplex PCR; TCRdb keeps in-frame clones, though not all of them. The sample has 100,000 to 150,000 clones, around 89% seen once. Sequencing used peripheral blood. All receptors derive from a man aged 50 or older with active or convalescent COVID-19. CDR3s include the opening cysteine and the closing phenylalanine or tryptophan. Fields, in order: J gene, D gene, clone size, V gene, CDR3 protein, CDR3 DNA. The D gene is left open where the match is weak. Expanded clones are given a class, and other clones once, few, many or no size at all.

>TRBJ2-7|TRBD1|once|TRBV27
CASTGTGLNEQYF
TGTGCCAGCACAGGGACAGGCCTGAACGAGCAGTACTTC
>TRBJ1-6|NA|few|TRBV11-2
CASSLAADSPLHF
TGTGCCAGCAGCTTAGCTGCGGATTCACCCCTCCACTTT
>TRBJ1-4|NA|NA|TRBV7-2
CASSIAKGLGEKLFF
TGTGCCAGCAGCATTGCTAAGGGGCTAGGCGAAAAACTGTTTTTT
>TRBJ2-1|NA|NA|TRBV24-1
CATSDRTGFTDNEQFF
TGTGCCACCAGTGATCGCACAGGTTTCACCGACAATGAGCAGTTCTTC
>TRBJ1-5|NA|NA|TRBV9
CASIQGQLSRRSSNQPQHF
TGTGCCAGCATCCAAGGACAGCTTTCACGTCGATCCAGCAATCAGCCCCAGCATTTT
>TRBJ1-2|NA|NA|TRBV12-2
CASRFIRGQGDGYTF
TGTGCAAGTCGCTTCATACGGGGACAGGGGGATGGCTACACCTTC
>TRBJ1-6|TRBD1|many|TRBV5-5
CASRPTGTVYNSPLHF
TGTGCCAGCAGGCCAACCGGGACAGTCTATAATTCACCCCTCCACTTT
>TRBJ1-6|NA|few|TRBV5-1
CASSAGTWDSPLHF
TGCGCCAGCAGCGCGGGGACTTGGGATTCACCCCTCCACTTT
>TRBJ2-7|NA|NA|TRBV12-3/TRBV12-4
CASSLGGTYEQYF
TGTGCCAGCAGTCTTGGCGGGACCTACGAGCAGTACTTC
>TRBJ1-5|TRBD1|NA|TRBV19
CASRPAGQGFNQPQHF
TGTGCCAGTAGGCCAGCTGGACAGGGCTTCAATCAGCCCCAGCATTTT
>TRBJ2-2|NA|NA|TRBV12-5
CASGLGQGSTGELFF
TGTGCTAGTGGTTTGGGGCAGGGGTCAACCGGGGAGCTGTTTTTT
>TRBJ2-7|TRBD1|NA|TRBV5-4
CASSFTGGGYEQYF
TGTGCCAGCAGCTTTACAGGGGGCGGGTACGAGCAGTACTTC
>TRBJ2-7|TRBD2|NA|TRBV19
CASSLAGFTYEQYF
TGTGCCAGTTCCTTAGCGGGATTTACTTACGAGCAGTACTTC
>TRBJ2-5|TRBD1|NA|TRBV27
CASNRGGSGTQYF
TGTGCCAGTAACAGGGGCGGCTCGGGCACCCAGTACTTC
>TRBJ1-2|NA|NA|TRBV28
CASSPVEGRTYYGYTF
TGTGCCAGCAGTCCTGTGGAGGGCAGAACCTACTATGGCTACACCTTC
>TRBJ1-4|TRBD1|once|TRBV27
CASSPLQGAGEKLFF
TGTGCCAGCAGTCCACTACAGGGGGCAGGGGAAAAACTGTTTTTT
>TRBJ2-7|TRBD1|NA|TRBV6-1
CASSEALDRGRAYEQYF
TGTGCCAGCAGTGAAGCGCTAGACAGGGGAAGGGCCTACGAGCAGTACTTC
>TRBJ1-4|NA|NA|TRBV3-1/TRBV3-2
CASSPTVVPNEKLFF
TGTGCCAGCAGCCCTACGGTTGTGCCTAATGAAAAACTGTTTTTT
>TRBJ1-5|NA|NA|TRBV6-4
CASSRESNQPQHF
TGTGCCAGCAGCCGGGAGTCCAATCAGCCCCAGCATTTT
>TRBJ2-5|NA|once|TRBV14
CASSQDWQKRETQYF
TGTGCCAGCAGCCAAGATTGGCAGAAGAGGGAGACCCAGTACTTC